The rows below give T cell receptor beta chains drawn from one sample of a study of T-cell memory formation after mild COVID-19. TCRdb ran MiXCR on the 5' RACE reads and lists one entry per CDR3 protein. The sample records under 300,000 distinct CDR3 sequences, 16% being singletons. Material for sequencing was PBMCs or a T cell subset sorted from them (not recorded which). These receptors were collected from a young man who had mild COVID-19 (a few samples of this study predate the infection). Cell type and time point are not known. Both conserved end residues are part of each CDR3. Each record gives: J gene, CDR3 length, clone size, V gene, D gene, CDR3 protein, CDR3 DNA. The D gene is left open where the match is weak. Size is stated for part of the rows, as once, few or many counts, or as a class when the clone is expanded.

>TRBJ2-3|14|many|TRBV28|NA
CASSLGTGRDTQYF
TGTGCCAGCAGTTTGGGGACTGGGAGGGATACGCAGTATTTT
>TRBJ2-3|15|many|TRBV20-1|TRBD2
CSAIGLAEHTDTQYF
TGCAGTGCTATCGGGCTAGCGGAACACACAGATACGCAGTATTTT
>TRBJ2-5|14|NA|TRBV24-1|NA
CATSRPGIQETQYF
TGTGCCACCAGTCGGCCAGGGATCCAAGAGACCCAGTACTTC
>TRBJ2-5|14|NA|TRBV27|NA
CASSSKPTRGTQYF
TGTGCCAGCAGTTCCAAACCGACACGGGGGACCCAGTACTTC
>TRBJ2-5|15|many|TRBV12-3/TRBV12-4|NA
CASSLGASVQETQYF
TGTGCCAGCAGTTTAGGGGCTAGCGTACAAGAGACCCAGTACTTC
>TRBJ2-1|17|many|TRBV12-3/TRBV12-4|NA
CASSLAAQGSSYNEQFF
TGTGCCAGCAGTTTAGCGGCCCAGGGGAGCTCCTACAATGAGCAGTTCTTC
>TRBJ1-1|14|many|TRBV12-3/TRBV12-4|NA
CASSLGRGRTEAFF
TGTGCCAGCAGCCTCGGGAGGGGTCGCACTGAAGCTTTCTTT
>TRBJ2-3|15|few|TRBV20-1|TRBD1
CSATHTGGAIDTQYF
TGCAGTGCTACGCATACAGGGGGCGCCATCGATACGCAGTATTTT
>TRBJ1-1|15|few|TRBV7-2|NA
CASSLTGRTNTEAFF
TGTGCCAGCAGCTTAACGGGGAGAACGAACACTGAAGCTTTCTTT
>TRBJ2-5|17|few|TRBV7-2|NA
CASSFLYSGSWQETQYF
TGTGCCAGCAGCTTCTTGTATTCTGGGTCGTGGCAAGAGACCCAGTACTTC
>TRBJ2-2|15|few|TRBV5-1|TRBD2
CASSPLADGAGELFF
TGCGCCAGCAGTCCGCTAGCGGATGGTGCCGGGGAGCTGTTTTTT
>TRBJ2-1|16|few|TRBV6-1|TRBD2
CASSYLAGANYNEQFF
TGTGCCAGCAGTTACCTAGCGGGGGCCAACTACAATGAGCAGTTCTTC
>TRBJ2-7|14|NA|TRBV7-2|TRBD1
CASSPRDRGGEQYF
TGTGCCAGCAGCCCTCGGGACAGGGGAGGCGAGCAGTACTTC
>TRBJ1-1|14|NA|TRBV20-1|TRBD1
CSARAGTVNTEAFF
TGCAGTGCTAGAGCCGGGACAGTGAACACTGAAGCTTTCTTT
>TRBJ1-4|13|few|TRBV5-5|NA
CASSLFRGEKLFF
TGTGCCAGCAGCTTGTTCAGAGGCGAAAAACTGTTTTTT
>TRBJ2-1|14|NA|TRBV19|TRBD2
CASRGGLADNEQFF
TGTGCCAGTAGAGGGGGACTAGCGGATAATGAGCAGTTCTTC
>TRBJ1-1|12|many|TRBV7-2|NA
CASSFGFTEAFF
TGTGCCAGCAGTTTCGGGTTCACTGAAGCTTTCTTT
>TRBJ1-6|14|NA|TRBV27|TRBD1
CASKTGLYNSPLHF
TGTGCCAGCAAGACAGGGTTGTATAATTCACCCCTCCACTTT
>TRBJ2-3|15|NA|TRBV4-3|NA
CASSQDWGRVDTQYF
TGCGCCAGCAGCCAAGATTGGGGGCGGGTAGATACGCAGTATTTT
>TRBJ1-3|14|many|TRBV12-3/TRBV12-4|NA
CASSLGNAGNTIYF
TGTGCCAGCAGTTTAGGGAACGCTGGAAACACCATATATTTT
>TRBJ2-5|14|NA|TRBV24-1|TRBD1
CATSEAGGRETQYF
TGTGCCACCAGTGAGGCAGGGGGCCGGGAGACCCAGTACTTC
>TRBJ2-7|15|few|TRBV4-2|TRBD2
CASSQELAGAYEQYF
TGTGCCAGCAGCCAAGAATTAGCGGGGGCCTACGAGCAGTACTTC
>TRBJ2-1|15|NA|TRBV5-1|TRBD1
CASGSDRGQFNEQFF
TGCGCCAGCGGGTCCGACAGGGGGCAGTTCAATGAGCAGTTCTTC
>TRBJ2-1|16|NA|TRBV11-1|NA
CASSFNGAPAYNEQFF
TGTGCCAGCAGCTTTAATGGGGCGCCGGCCTACAATGAGCAGTTCTTC
>TRBJ2-7|16|NA|TRBV7-2|NA
CASSLGRRHRDYEQYF
TGTGCCAGCAGCTTAGGGAGGCGGCACAGGGACTACGAGCAGTACTTC
>TRBJ1-2|15|NA|TRBV20-1|TRBD1
CNNTGQGEGYYGYTF
TGCAACAACACCGGACAGGGGGAAGGGTACTATGGCTACACCTTC
>TRBJ1-1|13|NA|TRBV7-2|TRBD1
CASSLRDRVFPFF
TGTGCCAGCAGCCTCCGGGACAGGGTTTTTCCTTTCTTT
>TRBJ2-3|18|many|TRBV24-1|TRBD1
CATSDFNQGAMIPDTQYF
TGTGCCACCAGTGATTTTAATCAGGGGGCGATGATCCCGGATACGCAGTATTTT
>TRBJ2-5|14|NA|TRBV6-6|TRBD1
CASRVDRVRETQYF
TGTGCCAGCAGGGTTGACAGGGTTCGGGAGACCCAGTACTTC
>TRBJ2-5|13|many|TRBV5-1|NA
CASSPDEGETQYF
TGCGCCAGCAGCCCGGACGAGGGGGAGACCCAGTACTTC
>TRBJ1-5|17|NA|TRBV7-2|TRBD1
CASSLAPGQGRNQPQHF
TGTGCCAGCAGCTTAGCGCCGGGACAGGGGCGCAATCAGCCCCAGCATTTT
>TRBJ2-3|18|few|TRBV7-8|NA
CASSLSPGGGASTDTQYF
TGTGCCAGCAGCTTATCCCCTGGGGGGGGCGCTAGCACAGATACGCAGTATTTT
>TRBJ2-1|13|NA|TRBV19|NA
CASSTGPRDEQFF
TGTGCCAGTAGTACCGGGCCACGGGATGAGCAGTTCTTC
>TRBJ2-1|13|NA|TRBV5-1|NA
CASETGGDSEQFF
TGCGCCAGCGAGACAGGAGGGGACAGTGAGCAGTTCTTC
>TRBJ1-4|12|NA|TRBV3-1|NA
CASSHPNEKLFF
TGTGCCAGCAGCCACCCTAATGAAAAACTGTTTTTT
>TRBJ2-1|12|few|TRBV5-4|NA
CASSLTHNEQFF
TGTGCCAGCAGCTTGACCCACAATGAGCAGTTCTTC
>TRBJ2-2|17|many|TRBV18|NA
CASSPGPGFSNTGELFF
TGTGCCAGCTCACCAGGCCCCGGCTTTTCAAACACCGGGGAGCTGTTTTTT
>TRBJ2-3|13|many|TRBV12-3/TRBV12-4|NA
CASSSGRGNTQYF
TGTGCCAGCAGCTCTGGCCGAGGGAATACGCAGTATTTT
>TRBJ1-5|15|few|TRBV2|NA
CASRKGFSSNQPQHF
TGTGCCAGCAGAAAGGGGTTTAGTAGCAATCAGCCCCAGCATTTT
>TRBJ1-3|14|many|TRBV19|NA
CASSIGNSGNTIYF
TGTGCCAGTAGTATCGGGAACTCTGGAAACACCATATATTTT
>TRBJ2-1|14|NA|TRBV7-2|NA
CASSPQGPVGEQFF
TGTGCCAGCAGCCCCCAGGGCCCGGTGGGTGAGCAGTTCTTC
>TRBJ2-5|15|NA|TRBV5-1|TRBD2
CASRVAGLQRETQYF
TGCGCCAGCAGGGTAGCGGGGCTTCAACGGGAGACCCAGTACTTC
>TRBJ1-5|13|few|TRBV2|NA
CASSPREGQPQHF
TGTGCCAGCTCCCCGAGGGAGGGTCAGCCCCAGCATTTT
>TRBJ1-1|21|few|TRBV5-1|TRBD1
CASSLGQVRRSYLGLGTEAFF
TGCGCCAGCAGCCTAGGACAGGTGAGGCGGTCCTATCTCGGTTTGGGCACTGAAGCTTTCTTT
>TRBJ2-1|15|NA|TRBV5-1|NA
CASSSGWGDYNEQFF
TGCGCCAGCAGCTCCGGCTGGGGGGACTACAATGAGCAGTTCTTC
>TRBJ2-7|15|NA|TRBV5-1|TRBD2
CASSLGLAQSYEQYF
TGCGCCAGCAGCTTGGGACTAGCGCAGTCCTACGAGCAGTACTTC
>TRBJ1-2|14|few|TRBV11-2|TRBD1
CASSFTDRGADYTF
TGTGCCAGCAGCTTTACAGACAGGGGAGCGGACTACACCTTC
>TRBJ2-5|13|few|TRBV12-3/TRBV12-4|NA
CASRGLGQETQYF
TGTGCCAGCAGGGGACTCGGGCAAGAGACCCAGTACTTC
>TRBJ2-1|13|many|TRBV7-2|NA
CASSFIAPNEQFF
TGTGCCAGCAGCTTTATCGCCCCGAATGAGCAGTTCTTC